This T cell receptor beta chain is drawn from a study of blood T cell repertoires in COVID-19. Trimming removed 3 bases from V and 10 bases from J, with 16 bases in between. In germline, CDR1 is DFQATT, CDR2 SNEGSKA (reference sequence). The CDR3 is 14 residues long. Original handling: Estimation of nucleated cell counts was performed using reference gene primer amplification. This table comes from immunoSEQ multiplex PCR, and its TCRdb copy is limited to in-frame clones, with some not included. V and J calls and clone size are given by that table; D and trimming were obtained from the DNA. Of some 350,000 clones in the sample, roughly 90% were seen once.

This TCR derives from a man aged 18 to 35 with active or convalescent COVID-19. This chain joins TRBV20-1 and TRBJ1-6, with D possibly TRBD1 on 5 matching bases. Sequenced input: peripheral blood. The CDR3: CSASGAGRGSPLHF. Written as DNA, the CDR3 is TGCAGTGCTAGTGGTGCGGGACGTGGGTCACCCCTCCACTTT.